A selection of T cell receptor beta chains follows, all from one sample in a study of neurological immune-mediated disorders. TCRdb called the 5' RACE reads again in MiXCR, with one record for every CDR3 protein. The data hold some 65,000 distinct CDR3 sequences, with 3.5% to 4.5% observed a single time. The sample taken for sequencing was PBMCs. These receptors originate from a man aged 45 to 65 with multiple sclerosis. CDR3s include the opening cysteine and the closing phenylalanine or tryptophan. The D gene is left open where the match is weak. Part of the rows lack a size; the others show once, few, many or a class for expanded clones.

D gene	clone size	V gene	J gene	CDR3 DNA	CDR3 protein
TRBD1	many	TRBV7-4	TRBJ1-2	TGTGCCAGCAGCTTACCCCTGGACAGGGTCGAGTCTGGCTACACCTTC	CASSLPLDRVESGYTF
TRBD1	NA	TRBV16	TRBJ1-2	TGTGCCAGCAGCCAAGAACCGGGACAGCCGACTAACTATGGCTACACCTTC	CASSQEPGQPTNYGYTF
NA	many	TRBV25-1	TRBJ2-5	TGTGCCAGCAGTGAATCCGGCAGGGGACGAGAGACCCAGTACTTC	CASSESGRGRETQYF
TRBD1	NA	TRBV2	TRBJ2-5	TGTGCCAGCAGTAGGGACAGGTCACAAGAGACCCAGTACTTC	CASSRDRSQETQYF
TRBD1	many	TRBV19	TRBJ1-2	TGTGCCAGTACCGAAGGACAGGGGAAAATCTACACCTTC	CASTEGQGKIYTF
NA	few	TRBV20-1	TRBJ1-5	TGCAGTGCTAGAGATTCACGGGATAATCAGCCCCAGAATTTT	CSARDSRDNQPQNF
TRBD1	many	TRBV7-9	TRBJ2-1	TGTGCCAGCACTCGAGCCGGACAGGGAGGACCCGGGTCCTACAATGAGCAGTTCTTC	CASTRAGQGGPGSYNEQFF
TRBD1	many	TRBV4-1	TRBJ2-1	TGCGCCAGCAGCCAAGATAAGGGACAGGGGCCGAATGAGCAGTTCTTC	CASSQDKGQGPNEQFF
NA	NA	TRBV12-3/TRBV12-4	TRBJ1-5	TGTGCCAGCTCCGGGGGATCGGGTCAGCCCCAGCATTTT	CASSGGSGQPQHF
NA	many	TRBV21-1	TRBJ2-3	TGTGCCAGCAGCACAGGGCCTCCTGATAGCACAGATACGCAGTATTTT	CASSTGPPDSTDTQYF
NA	many	TRBV7-2	TRBJ2-1	TGTGCCAGCAGCCGAGTTGGGCACTCCCCCTCCTACAATGAGCAGTTCTTC	CASSRVGHSPSYNEQFF
TRBD1	few	TRBV4-1	TRBJ2-1	TGCGCCAGCAGCCAAGCGGGGACAGTTTCCAATGAGCAGTTCTTC	CASSQAGTVSNEQFF
NA	many	TRBV7-9	TRBJ1-2	TGTGCCAGCAGCTTCTTCTATGGCTACACCTTC	CASSFFYGYTF
NA	many	TRBV12-3/TRBV12-4	TRBJ2-5	TGTGCCAGCAGTTTAATTGGAAAAGAGACCCAGTACTTC	CASSLIGKETQYF
NA	many	TRBV5-1	TRBJ2-5	TGCGCCAGCAGCTTGGTACCCAACCAAGAGACCCAGTACTTC	CASSLVPNQETQYF
NA	many	TRBV5-1	TRBJ1-2	TGCGCCAGCAGCCCATCAGGGAGTTCGACCTATGGCTACACCTTC	CASSPSGSSTYGYTF
NA	many	TRBV4-1	TRBJ2-1	TGCGCCAGCAGCCAAGCACTATTCCAGAAACTACAATATGAGCAGTTCTTC	CASSQALFQKLQYEQFF
NA	many	TRBV20-1	TRBJ2-1	TGCAGTGCTAACCTACTAGCCAGGGTAAACAATGAGCAGTTCTTC	CSANLLARVNNEQFF
NA	many	TRBV20-1	TRBJ2-7	TGCAGTGCTGAGAGTAGGCAAGAGCAGTACTTC	CSAESRQEQYF
NA	many	TRBV5-1	TRBJ1-6	TGCGCCAGCAGCTTGGACGGCATGGATGATAATTCACCCCTCCACTTT	CASSLDGMDDNSPLHF
NA	many	TRBV6-5	TRBJ1-2	TGTGCCAGCAGTTCCCGGGAGGAAGAGATCTATGGCTACACCTTC	CASSSREEEIYGYTF
NA	many	TRBV5-1	TRBJ1-2	TGCGCCAGCAGCAGTTCGGGGAGGGAATATGGCTACACCTTC	CASSSSGREYGYTF
NA	NA	TRBV6-5	TRBJ1-1	TGTGCCAGCAGTGGGGAGAGGGGGACGCGGAACACTGAAGCTTTCTTT	CASSGERGTRNTEAFF
TRBD1	many	TRBV4-1	TRBJ2-7	TGCGCCAGCAGCCAGTGGACAGGTTACTACGAGCAGTACTTC	CASSQWTGYYEQYF
TRBD1	many	TRBV5-4	TRBJ1-4	TGTGCCAGCAGCGCCGGACAGGGTAATGAAAAACTGTTTTTT	CASSAGQGNEKLFF
TRBD2	few	TRBV7-2	TRBJ2-1	TGTGCCAGCAGTACGGGGGGGCACCTGCGGACACACAATGAGCAGTTCTTC	CASSTGGHLRTHNEQFF
TRBD2	many	TRBV12-3/TRBV12-4	TRBJ2-1	TGTGCCAGCAGAGGGGGACTAGCGGATTACAATGAGCAGTTCTTC	CASRGGLADYNEQFF
NA	many	TRBV9	TRBJ2-1	TGTGCCAGCAGCACAAGGTCCCACGCTGAGCAGTTCTTC	CASSTRSHAEQFF
NA	many	TRBV3-1	TRBJ1-6	TGTGCCAGCAGCCCCAGAACGAATAATTCACCCCTCCACTTT	CASSPRTNNSPLHF
TRBD2	NA	TRBV9	TRBJ2-7	TGTGCCAGCAGCGGACGGGGGGGCTCCTACGAGCAGTACTTC	CASSGRGGSYEQYF
TRBD2	many	TRBV29-1	TRBJ2-1	TGCAGCGTTGAAGGCGGGGGGGAGCAGTTCTTC	CSVEGGGEQFF
TRBD1	many	TRBV20-1	TRBJ1-6	TGCAGTGCTGGACAGGGGAATAGTAATTCACCCCTCCACTTT	CSAGQGNSNSPLHF
NA	many	TRBV4-3	TRBJ1-2	TGCGCCAGCAGCCTAGAGGACAGAGCTAACTATGGCTACACCTTC	CASSLEDRANYGYTF
NA	many	TRBV5-1	TRBJ2-3	TGCGCCAGCAGCGCCGGGGGACATCTGGGCACAGATACGCAGTATTTT	CASSAGGHLGTDTQYF
NA	many	TRBV6-1	TRBJ2-7	TGTGCCAGCAATGAACACCTGGCCTACGAGCAGTACTTC	CASNEHLAYEQYF
NA	many	TRBV12-3/TRBV12-4	TRBJ2-5	TGTGCCAGCAGTTTTTACAGGGTCGGTGGGGAGACCCAGTACTTC	CASSFYRVGGETQYF
NA	many	TRBV7-8	TRBJ1-4	TGTGCCAGCAGCTTAGGGCCCACTAATGAAAAACTGTTTTTT	CASSLGPTNEKLFF
NA	many	TRBV6-5	TRBJ1-2	TGTGCCAGCGCAAGGGGAGACAGTAACTATGGCTACACCTTC	CASARGDSNYGYTF
NA	many	TRBV27	TRBJ2-7	TGTGCCAGCAGTTCCAGGGGTTACGAGCAGTACTTC	CASSSRGYEQYF
TRBD2	many	TRBV12-3/TRBV12-4	TRBJ2-2	TGTGCCAGCAGTCCCCGGGGACTAGCGGACGGGGAGCTGTTTTTT	CASSPRGLADGELFF
NA	many	TRBV12-3/TRBV12-4	TRBJ1-4	TGTGCCAGCTCGGTGGGTAATGAAGGAAAACTGTTTTTT	CASSVGNEGKLFF
TRBD2	many	TRBV6-2/TRBV6-3	TRBJ2-3	TGTGCCAGCAGCTGGACTAGCCGTCCAGATACGCAGTATTTT	CASSWTSRPDTQYF
NA	many	TRBV5-1	TRBJ1-1	TGCGCCAGCAGCCCTACCACTTCCGGAAACACTGAAGCTTTCTTT	CASSPTTSGNTEAFF